The rows below give T cell receptor beta chains drawn from one sample of a study of Ad26.COV2.S vaccination and SARS-CoV-2 variants. Clones were sequenced by immunoSEQ multiplex PCR, and TCRdb holds only the in-frame ones, with some missing. This sample yields about 460,000 clones, of which about 89% are seen a single time; under 2% belongs to the top ten. Sequences were derived from peripheral blood, sampled in a trial of Ad26.COV2.S vaccine versus placebo. The receptors originated from a person aged 18-65 years who received the Ad26.COV2.S COVID-19 vaccine or a placebo. The CDR3 runs from the conserved cysteine through the conserved F or W.

J gene,V gene,CDR3 protein
TRBJ2-7,TRBV5-1,CASSLNGYEQYF
TRBJ1-1,TRBV19,CASSMMANTEAFF
TRBJ1-5,TRBV28,CASSLAGTGSDQPQHF
TRBJ2-5,TRBV5-4,CASSSQGTEKTQYF
TRBJ2-3,TRBV6-1,CASSASPDRGRDTQYF
TRBJ1-1,TRBV3-1/TRBV3-2,CASSRRSEAFF
TRBJ2-5,TRBV14,CASSPRTGLAGGETQYF
TRBJ1-3,TRBV5-1,CASSGQGFYSGNTIYF
TRBJ1-1,TRBV4-3,CASSQRLDSEAFF
TRBJ2-1,TRBV9,CASSGGGGPYNEQFF
TRBJ2-1,TRBV14,CASSFLGTSYNEQFF
TRBJ1-5,TRBV28,CASRGSQPQHF
TRBJ1-6,TRBV6-5,CASTDGPSENSPLHF
TRBJ1-3,TRBV7-9,CASSSLGTGPLSGNTIYF
TRBJ1-4,TRBV24-1,CATKRGANEKLFF
TRBJ1-3,TRBV3-1/TRBV3-2,CASSQAGGQLVENTIYF
TRBJ1-1,TRBV7-9,CASSTGSNTEAFF
TRBJ1-3,TRBV28,CASSFPGDYGNTIYF
TRBJ1-2,TRBV2,CASSDATNYGYTF
TRBJ1-1,TRBV6-5,CASSPGPLNTEAFF
TRBJ2-7,TRBV6-5,CASRPGQRYEQYF
TRBJ2-3,TRBV6-6,CASVGGGSTDTQYF
TRBJ2-5,TRBV3-1/TRBV3-2,CASSQGASMKETQYF
TRBJ1-2,TRBV1,CTSSQAILSCGYTF
TRBJ2-1,TRBV28,CASSLRSFRRRNNEQFF
TRBJ2-1,TRBV7-8,CASSYIKGQVNEQFF
TRBJ2-7,TRBV3-1/TRBV3-2,CASSPVLAGDYEQYF
TRBJ2-7,TRBV14,CASSPGQGSYEQYF
TRBJ1-1,TRBV13,CASSINVWTTEAFF
TRBJ1-4,TRBV7-6,CASSLSRQGPNEKLFF
TRBJ2-1,TRBV5-4,CASSSIQVYEQFF
TRBJ1-1,TRBV5-3,CARTEPDGTEAFF
TRBJ2-3,TRBV7-9,CASVNAAGGGTQYF
TRBJ2-7,TRBV3-1/TRBV3-2,CASSQDGPRQGYEQYF
TRBJ1-1,TRBV6-6,CASSYGGDTEAFF